This T cell receptor beta chain was sequenced for a study of shared clonotypes between healthy human individuals. General study results and limits: Clonotypes shared by all four sorted-subset donors had higher generation probabilities than non-shared clonotypes.

There were only Caucasian adults among the donors, and all lived in Nashville, Tennessee. This clone was found once. Its antigen remains unknown. This CDR3 spans 16 amino acids. V lost 2 bases and J lost 5, with 16 bases in between. Germline lookup yields CDR1 MGHRA and CDR2 YSYEKL. Sorted-subset replicate PCRs used about 0.2 ug DNA, approximately 33,000 T cell genomes. Using immunoSEQ multiplex PCR, the repertoire was profiled, and TCRdb retains in-frame clones only, with some absent. The sample holds some 580,000 clones; less than 98% are singletons and the top ten take approximately 0.057%. Sequencing was performed on naive CD4+ T cells sorted from blood. Subset reported: CD45RA+ positively selected. The chain uses TRBV4-1 and TRBJ2-1; D may be TRBD1 (5 bases). The receptor comes from a woman between 25 and 40 years old in good health. DNA of the CDR3: TGCGCCAGCAGCCAACCCAGGGCCTCGTCCCACAATGAGCAGTTCTTC. Residues: CASSQPRASSHNEQFF.